This T cell receptor beta chain derives from a study of blood T cell repertoires in COVID-19. Study background: PBMCs, B-cell-depleted T cells, or T cells were the source of the cDNA or gDNA that made up the material.

V dropped 10 bases and J dropped 7 bases, with 14 bases sitting between them. Germline CDR1 MGHDK, CDR2 SYGVNS. The CDR3 spans 11 residues. In the study's own analysis: For nucleated cells, counts were estimated from reference gene primer amplification. Using immunoSEQ multiplex PCR, the repertoire was profiled, and TCRdb retains in-frame clones only, with some absent. The DNA gave D and trimming, while V, J and clone size come from that table. The table includes around 180,000 clones, approximately 80% detected once. This TCR was recovered from a human donor in a cohort sampled during active COVID-19. This sequence joins TRBV25-1 and TRBJ2-7; no reliable D call. The specimen sequenced was peripheral blood. The CDR3, as DNA: TGTGCCACTGCCCGCGCCGGGGAGCAGTACTTC. It specifies CATARAGEQYF.